One sample yielded the 10 T cell receptor beta chains listed below, sequenced in a study of blood T cell repertoires in COVID-19. Produced via immunoSEQ multiplex PCR; TCRdb's table is partial and in-frame only. The repertoire holds some 43,000 clones, with less than 85% as singletons. The specimen was peripheral blood. Receptors originate from a middle-aged man with active COVID-19.

The chain joins TRBV11-3 to TRBJ2-7; 9 positions match TRBD2. CDR1 SGHNT and CDR2 YENEEA come from the germline V gene. With V trimmed by 1 base and J by 4 bases, 5 bases remained unmatched. This CDR3 region has 15 residues. CDR3: CASSLGSSGVYEQYF. The CDR3 nucleotides are TGTGCCAGCAGCTTAGGATCTAGCGGGGTGTACGAGCAGTACTTC.

This clone was observed a few times. The rearrangement uses TRBV7-2 and TRBJ1-6; 9 bases match TRBD1. Trimming at V came to 0 bases and at J to 5 bases, leaving 2 bases not matched to a gene. The CDR3 contains 16 residues. Germline V gives CDR1 SGHTA, CDR2 FQGNSA. The DNA for the CDR3 is TGTGCCAGCAGCTTAGCGGGGACAGGGAATAATTCACCCCTCCACTTT. This sequence encodes CASSLAGTGNNSPLHF.

This clone was seen a handful of times. The gene calls are TRBV13 and TRBJ2-1; D ambiguous. The CDR3 spans 14 residues. Germline CDR1 and CDR2: PRHDT and FYEKMQ (reference sequence). V lost 5 bases to trimming and J lost 0 bases, with 8 bases between them. DNA for the CDR3: TGTGCCAGCAGCCTCGAGGCCTCCTACAATGAGCAGTTCTTC. Translating it yields CASSLEASYNEQFF.

This chain links TRBV3-1 (or the pseudogene TRBV3-2) with TRBJ1-2, with D hard to call. Germline CDR1 LGHDT, CDR2 YNNKEL (reference sequence). The CDR3 loop spans 15 amino acids. V dropped 1 base and J dropped 4 bases, with 13 bases sitting between them. In DNA, the CDR3 is TGTGCCAGCAGCCAAGGCCGTTTAGGGAGCTATGGCTACACCTTC. The encoded protein is CASSQGRLGSYGYTF.

The rearrangement uses TRBV3-1 (or the pseudogene TRBV3-2) and TRBJ1-6; maybe TRBD1 (5 bases). This CDR3 is built from 15 residues. CDR1 is LGHDT and CDR2 is YNNKEL in the germline V gene (reference sequence). The germline V and J ends were trimmed by 4 bases and 0 bases, with 7 bases remaining between them. The CDR3: CASSRRGSYNSPLHF. CDR3 nucleotide sequence: TGTGCCAGCAGCCGGAGGGGCTCCTATAATTCACCCCTCCACTTT.

The gene calls are TRBV12-2 and TRBJ2-1; the listed D gene, TRBD1, was not tested against the DNA. TRBV12-2 is tagged as a pseudogene. The CDR3 length is 17 residues. In DNA form, the CDR3 reads TGTGCAAGTCGCTTAGCGGGACAGGGAAGCTCCTACAATGAGCAGTTCTTC. This encodes CASRLAGQGSSYNEQFF.

The J gene is TRBJ2-3, the V gene TRBV7-9, with TRBD2 as a possible D gene (6 bases). CDR1 is SEHNR, CDR2 FQNEAQ, per germline (reference sequence). This CDR3 comprises 16 residues. The ends were cut back, 5 bases at V and 0 bases at J, with 15 bases in the middle. This CDR3 reads CASSPLRGLSTDTQYF. CDR3 DNA: TGTGCCAGCAGCCCTTTGCGGGGCCTGAGCACAGATACGCAGTATTTT.

The chain carries TRBV6-5 and TRBJ1-3; possibly TRBD1 for D (6 bases). The V end was cut by 7 bases, the J end by 0 bases, with 10 bases between. The CDR3 is 14 amino acids. Germline V gene sequence: CDR1 MNHEY, CDR2 SVGAGI. In DNA, the CDR3 is TGTGCCAGCAAAGGACAGCTCTCTGGAAACACCATATATTTT. Translating gives CASKGQLSGNTIYF.

The chain links TRBV19 to TRBJ2-3; 7 bases are a match to TRBD2. Germline CDR1 and CDR2: LNHDA and SQIVND (reference sequence). V was pared by 1 base and J by 4 bases, with 14 bases of the junction left unmatched. CDR3 length: 18 amino acids. The CDR3 reads CASSIGHHGAGVPDTQYF. Written as DNA, the CDR3 is TGTGCCAGTAGTATAGGGCACCATGGGGCGGGAGTCCCAGATACGCAGTATTTT. Full variable domain (missing parts from reference TRBV19 and TRBJ2-3): DGGITQSPKYLFRKEGQNVTLSCEQNLNHDAMYWYRQDPGQGLRLIYYSQIVNDFQKGDIAEGYSVSREKKESFPLTVTSAQKNPTAFYLCASSIGHHGAGVPDTQYFGPGTRLTVL.

The chain couples TRBV9 to TRBJ2-7, with 9 positions matching TRBD2. The CDR3 has 18 amino acids. Trimming cost V 0 bases and J 1 base; bases outside gene matches: 11. Germline CDR1 is SGDLS and CDR2 is YYNGEE. CDR3 sequence (DNA): TGTGCCAGCAGCGTAGGGCCGTGGGGAGCGGGGGGTTCCTACGAGCAGTACTTC. Protein: CASSVGPWGAGGSYEQYF. Drawing the rest from reference TRBV9 and TRBJ2-7, the complete variable domain is DSGVTQTPKHLITATGQRVTLRCSPRSGDLSVYWYQQSLDQGLQFLIQYYNGEERAKGNILERFSAQQFPDLHSELNLSSLELGDSALYFCASSVGPWGAGGSYEQYFGPGTRLTVT.